The 18 T cell receptor beta chains given below trace back to one sample, sequenced in a study of vaccination and CD4 T cells after COVID-19. Treatment meaning: roughly ten-day PBMC culture with coronavirus spike peptide pools or control peptides (ViraFEST assay). The study sequenced cultured CD4+ T cell DNA using the Oncomine TCR Beta short-read assay. TCRdb re-called the PCR reads through MiXCR, storing one row per CDR3 protein. The repertoire includes roughly 13,000 distinct CDR3 sequences, approximately 64% of them detected once, and more than 11% sits in the top ten. Antigen specificity for these receptors is unknown. The sequencing input was CD4+ T cells from blood, cultured in vitro. These receptors originate from a human donor who had recovered from COVID-19.

This clonotype was counted only a few times. The chain carries TRBV20-1 and TRBJ2-7, with 8 nucleotides matching TRBD2. Germline CDR1 and CDR2: DFQATT and SNEGSKA (reference sequence). With V trimmed by 3 bases and J by 2 bases, 9 bases remained unmatched. The CDR3 consists of 15 residues. The CDR3 spells CSARGAGELPYEQYF. DNA for the CDR3: TGCAGTGCTAGGGGAGCGGGAGAGCTTCCCTACGAGCAGTACTTC.

V and J are TRBV20-1 and TRBJ2-5; no reliable D call. CDR1 is DFQATT, CDR2 SNEGSKA, per germline (reference sequence). The CDR3 extends over 10 amino acids. V was clipped by 4 bases and J by 5 bases, with 5 bases between them. As DNA, the CDR3 is TGCAGTGCTACGGGTGAGACCCAGTACTTC. Residues: CSATGETQYF.

The V gene is TRBV7-2, the J gene TRBJ1-1; tentatively, D is TRBD1 (6 bases). V was cut by 3 bases and J by 5 bases, with 10 bases left in between. Germline CDR1 is SGHTA and CDR2 is FQGNSA. CDR3 length: 13 residues. The CDR3 DNA is TGTGCCAGCAGCTTGAACAGGGAAACTGAAGCTTTCTTT. Its protein is CASSLNRETEAFF.

This clonotype was observed once. J is TRBJ2-2 and V is TRBV11-2; 11 nucleotides align to TRBD2. This CDR3 region has 16 residues. The V gene's germline CDR1 is SGHAT and CDR2 FQNNGV. The junction had 4 bases not matched to a gene; V was cut back by 5 bases and J by 2 bases. CDR3 sequence (DNA): TGTGCCAGCAGCGACGGACTAGCGGGTAACACCGGGGAGCTGTTTTTT. Its protein product is CASSDGLAGNTGELFF.

The chain combines TRBV18 with TRBJ1-1, with D unclear. V was shortened by 3 bases and J by 5 bases, with 13 bases between the two germline ends. CDR1 is KGHSH and CDR2 is LQKENI in the germline V gene. The CDR3 is made up of 14 amino acids. The CDR3 loop reads CASSPTGEATEAFF. CDR3 DNA sequence: TGTGCCAGCTCACCCACCGGGGAGGCAACTGAAGCTTTCTTT.

The chain couples TRBV27 to TRBJ2-3, with unresolved D. V lost 2 bases and J lost 0, with 6 bases in between. CDR1 is MNHEY, CDR2 SMNVEV, per germline (reference sequence). The CDR3 totals 14 residues. CDR3 bases: TGTGCCAGCAGTTTAGCGGCTAGCACAGATACGCAGTATTTT. This translates into CASSLAASTDTQYF.

The V gene is TRBV11-2, the J gene TRBJ2-6; 9 positions match TRBD1. Germline CDR1 is SGHAT and CDR2 is FQNNGV. V lost 5 bases, J lost 4 bases, and 9 bases stayed unmatched. The CDR3 spans 17 residues. As DNA, the CDR3 is TGTGCCAGCAGCCCAGGGACAGGGAGACCCGGGGCCAACGTCCTGACTTTC. As protein: CASSPGTGRPGANVLTF.

The chain uses TRBV7-2 and TRBJ1-2, with 9 nucleotides matching TRBD1. Germline trimming cut 5 bases from V and 3 bases from J; bases unmatched to any gene: 4. The CDR3 spans 14 residues. CDR1 SGHTA and CDR2 FQGNSA come from the germline V gene. The CDR3 sequence is CASSTGQGDYGYTF. The CDR3 region has the DNA TGTGCCAGCAGCACGGGACAGGGTGACTATGGCTACACCTTC.

The V and J genes are TRBV20-1 and TRBJ2-3; the D is unclear. V gave up 2 bases and J gave up 3 bases, with 0 bases separating them. This CDR3 comprises 10 residues. The germline CDR1 and CDR2 sequences are DFQATT and SNEGSKA (reference sequence). The CDR3 sequence: CSARTDTQYF. As DNA, the CDR3 is TGCAGTGCTAGAACAGATACGCAGTATTTT.

A few counts support this clonotype. The V and J genes are TRBV15 and TRBJ2-2; D remains ambiguous. The CDR3 extends over 13 amino acids. Trimming pared 0 bases from V and 4 bases from J, leaving 3 bases between. Per germline, CDR1 LNHNV and CDR2 YYDKDF (reference sequence). This CDR3 is CATSRDLTGELFF. CDR3 bases: TGTGCCACCAGCAGAGATCTCACCGGGGAGCTGTTTTTT.

The genes are TRBV19 and TRBJ1-1, with no clear D. Germline V lookup: CDR1 LNHDA, CDR2 SQIVND (reference sequence). The germline V and J ends were trimmed by 6 bases and 2 bases, with 10 bases remaining between them. The CDR3 is 13 amino acids. The CDR3, as DNA: TGTGCCAGTAGGCCTCTTAGTAACACTGAAGCTTTCTTT. It translates to CASRPLSNTEAFF.

This clonotype was seen more than once but under ten times. The V gene is TRBV21-1, the J gene TRBJ1-5. TRBV21-1 is tagged as a pseudogene. The CDR3 has 14 residues. In DNA form, the CDR3 reads TGTGCCAGCAGCTTTGAGAGGCTCAATCAGCCCCAGCATTTT. Residues: CASSFERLNQPQHF.

The gene calls are TRBV6-2 or TRBV6-3 and TRBJ2-5; D might be TRBD1 (5 bases). This CDR3 has 16 amino acids. Germline values: CDR1 MNHEY, CDR2 SVGEGT. The germline V and J ends were trimmed by 5 bases and 2 bases, with 18 bases remaining between them. Here the CDR3 DNA reads TGTGCCAGCAGTCCACGACAGAGGTCAAGGCAAGAGACCCAGTACTTC. Its protein is CASSPRQRSRQETQYF.

This clonotype is judged medium-sized (0.01 to 0.1%). The chain joins TRBV5-1 to TRBJ2-1, with D perhaps matching TRBD2 (5 bases). The ends were cut back, 1 base at V and 8 bases at J, with 10 bases in the middle. Per germline, CDR1 SGHRS and CDR2 YFSETQ. The length of the CDR3 is 13 residues. CDR3 nucleotides: TGCGCCAGCAGCTTGCCCCGGAGGCATGAGCAGTTCTTC. It encodes CASSLPRRHEQFF.

The V call is TRBV7-2, the J call TRBJ1-6, with 7 bases lining up with TRBD1. CDR1 is SGHTA and CDR2 is FQGNSA in the germline V gene. The junction had 7 bases not matched to a gene; V was cut back by 1 base and J by 13 bases. The CDR3 has 14 amino acids. This CDR3 reads CASSLEQGMVPLHF. CDR3 bases: TGTGCCAGCAGCTTAGAACAGGGGATGGTTCCCCTCCACTTT.

The rearrangement joins TRBV11-3 to TRBJ2-1; D is tentatively TRBD1 or TRBD2 (5 bases each). V was trimmed by 5 bases and J by 0 bases, leaving 14 bases between them. Germline-derived CDR1 and CDR2 are SGHNT and YENEEA. CDR3 size: 16 residues. In nucleotides, the CDR3 is TGTGCCAGCAGCACCGGGACCCCAGGCTCCTACAATGAGCAGTTCTTC. Residues: CASSTGTPGSYNEQFF.

V is TRBV20-1 and J is TRBJ2-2, with D perhaps matching TRBD2 (6 bases). From germline, CDR1 is DFQATT and CDR2 SNEGSKA (reference sequence). V lost 2 bases to trimming and J lost 3 bases, with 16 bases between them. CDR3 length: 16 amino acids. The CDR3 loop reads CSARYVGRYHTGELFF. In DNA form, the CDR3 reads TGCAGTGCTAGATATGTGGGGAGGTACCACACCGGGGAGCTGTTTTTT.

J is TRBJ2-5 and V is TRBV4-1; TRBD2 might be the D (5 bases). The V gene's germline CDR1 is MGHRA and CDR2 YSYEKL. Trimming stripped 3 bases from V and 4 bases from J, with 21 bases between. The length of the CDR3 is 17 residues. CDR3 DNA: TGCGCCAGCAGCCAGCCCTATCGGGGTGGTGAAGGAGAGACCCAGTACTTC. Amino acids: CASSQPYRGGEGETQYF.